These 10 T cell receptor beta chains originate from one sample sequenced in a study of T cells expressing NK-cell markers. From the 5' RACE reads, TCRdb lists one entry per CDR3 protein and no DNA. This table lists more than 400,000 distinct CDR3 sequences. Sequencing input: blood T cells: a sorted CD56 or NKG2C T cell subset, CD4+ or CD8+ T cells, or bulk PBMC T cells (not recorded which). All receptors come from a woman between 18 and 70 years old in good health.

The chain combines TRBV12-3 or TRBV12-4 with TRBJ2-1; TCRdb gives TRBD1 as the D gene, but with no DNA this cannot be confirmed. This CDR3 has 15 residues. This CDR3 reads CASSEGQLTYNEQFF.

The rearrangement uses TRBV20-1 and TRBJ2-7; there is no DNA to check the TCRdb D call of TRBD1. CDR1 DFQATT and CDR2 SNEGSKA come from the germline V gene (reference sequence). The CDR3 extends over 18 amino acids. The CDR3 here is CSARDLVGTETAAYEQYF.

The chain couples TRBV6-1 to TRBJ1-3. Germline CDR1 reads MNHNS; CDR2 reads SASEGT. The CDR3 runs 13 residues. CDR3: CASTPRLGNTIYF.

The chain uses TRBV20-1 and TRBJ1-1; TCRdb reports TRBD1, a call that lacks DNA to check it against. The CDR3 has 14 residues. Germline CDR1 and CDR2: DFQATT and SNEGSKA (reference sequence). This CDR3 is CSAREGTGVTEAFF.

V gene TRBV6-5 combines with J gene TRBJ2-3; TCRdb returns TRBD2, unconfirmable since there is no DNA. The CDR3 spans 15 residues. From germline, CDR1 is MNHEY and CDR2 SVGAGI. The CDR3: CASSYRAPSTDTQYF.

J is TRBJ2-3 and V is TRBV5-6; no DNA is available, so the TRBD2 call from TCRdb remains unchecked. Germline V gene sequence: CDR1 SGHDT, CDR2 YYEEEE. The CDR3 is 16 residues long. CDR3 amino acids: CASSTGLASTTDTQYF.

This chain joins TRBV5-6 and TRBJ2-5; TCRdb's assignment of TRBD2 cannot be checked, as there is no DNA. The CDR3 has 14 residues. CDR1 SGHDT and CDR2 YYEEEE come from the germline V gene. This CDR3 reads CASSLQLAGAVQYF.

The chain combines TRBV5-4 with TRBJ1-1. The V gene's germline CDR1 is SGHNT and CDR2 YYREEE (reference sequence). The CDR3 runs to 15 residues. CDR3: CASSVVIDLNTEAFF.

The V call is TRBV12-3 or TRBV12-4, the J call TRBJ1-2; checking the TCRdb D call of TRBD1 is not possible without DNA. The CDR3 runs 13 residues. The CDR3 sequence: CASAYRGNYGYTF.

V usage is TRBV6-5 and J usage is TRBJ1-2; with no DNA, the TCRdb D assignment of TRBD1 cannot be verified. CDR1 and CDR2 from the germline V gene are MNHEY and SVGAGI. The CDR3 consists of 15 residues. The CDR3 reads CASSWDSYSNYGYTF.